This TCR beta chain was recorded in a study of T-cell reconstitution after alpha-beta-depleted transplantation in children. Study outcomes and limitations: The main origin of T-cell counts and diversity one year after transplant was newly produced T cells. Reported findings indicate that, about two months after transplant, alpha-beta T cells came from several hundred expanded clones, which were derived from non-depleted graft cells.

This clonotype was recorded only once. What it binds is unknown. From germline, CDR1 is SGHDT and CDR2 YYEEEE. Deletions cut 5 bases from V and 2 bases from J, with 14 bases between. The CDR3 is 14 amino acids. Construction of the TCRbeta library involved unique molecular identifiers. TCRdb itself ran the PCR reads through MiXCR, one entry per CDR3 protein. The data show 780,000 or so distinct CDR3 sequences, 16% seen once. The sequence derives from a male patient between 10 and 17 years old who had a stem cell transplant for acute lymphoblastic leukemia, so the T cells may come from the graft donor. This material consisted of PBMCs, mostly from graft donor cells, taken 360 days after TCRalphabeta/CD19-depleted stem cell transplant. The chain combines TRBV5-6 with TRBJ2-7; D remains unclear. Here the CDR3 DNA reads TGTGCCAGCAGTTACCTAGAGAGTACCTACGAGCAGTACTTC. Residues: CASSYLESTYEQYF.